This T cell receptor (beta chain) derives from a study of blood T cells in healthy people across ages. CDR3 length: 16 amino acids. Per the germline V gene, CDR1 is LGHNA and CDR2 is YSLEER. V gave up 0 bases and J gave up 7 bases; unmatched junction bases: 12. A second PCR of roughly 7 to 11 cycles used a sample-barcoded 5' primer and a J-beta primer mix. TCRdb independently ran MiXCR on the 5' RACE reads; one entry per CDR3 protein. The data hold almost 1 million distinct CDR3 sequences, with around 54% observed a single time. As for this clonotype: Its antigen is unknown.

Ranging in age from about 6 to 95, the donors were healthy Caucasian individuals from Russia. General study results and limits: Percentage of naive T cells showed a strong correlation with TCR beta diversity. Significant beta diversity loss was already apparent by age roughly 38, declining roughly linearly.

This sequence originates from a woman aged 55-75 years in good health. The chain employs TRBV4-3 and TRBJ2-7; 7 nucleotides align to TRBD2. Sequencing was done on a sample of blood. The CDR3 sequence is CASSQESQGRGDEQYF. The DNA for the CDR3 is TGCGCCAGCAGCCAAGAATCCCAGGGCCGGGGGGATGAGCAGTACTTC.